The subject of this entry is one T cell receptor beta chain. An end of the junction does not agree with germline; a read error may underlie this. RNA transcripts were the source from which TCR beta CDR3 regions were amplified. The authors performed first-round RT-PCR with HTBI primers and then a second-round multiplex PCR. TCRdb re-analysed the multiplex PCR reads in MiXCR, keeping a single row per CDR3 protein. The data hold fewer than 600,000 distinct CDR3 sequences, with roughly an eighth observed a single time. Germline lookup yields CDR1 MNHEY and CDR2 SVGEGT. The CDR3 is made up of 10 amino acids. The sample originates from a study of Graves' ophthalmopathy and Graves' hyperthyroidism.

Input material: blood. The rearrangement links TRBV6-2 or TRBV6-3 to TRBJ2-7; the D is unclear. This sequence was found in a woman aged 25-40 years with Graves' ophthalmopathy. In DNA, the CDR3 is TGTGCCATCGGTAACTACGATCAGTACTTC. Protein sequence: CAIGNYDQYF.